The subject of this entry is one TCR beta chain. Its antigen is not known. Method: immunoSEQ multiplex PCR; TCRdb's copy keeps in-frame clones and lacks some. This repertoire shows roughly 65,000 clones, approximately 91% found once; its top ten account for approximately 2.6%. This sample is drawn from a study of lymphopenia after photon versus proton radiotherapy. Findings and limits, study-wide: Better survival with proton therapy was suggested as possible, not demonstrated.

The sequencing here drew on peripheral blood, taken from a patient treated with photon-based radiotherapy. The TCR comes from a woman in her seventies with pancreatic cancer.

CDR3 coding DNA: TGTGCCAGCAGCACAAGACAGGGTAATCTCGATGAGCAGTTCTTC. Translation gives CASSTRQGNLDEQFF. The genes are TRBV5-4 and TRBJ2-1, with 7 positions matching TRBD1. The CDR3 has 15 amino acids. The trim removed 4 bases at V and 8 bases at J, leaving 12 bases unmatched. The V gene's germline CDR1 is SGHNT and CDR2 YYREEE (reference sequence).